This is a list of T cell receptor beta chains from one sample in a study of blood T cells in healthy people across ages. TCRdb passed the 5' RACE reads through MiXCR, listing each CDR3 protein once. The table lists 700,000 to 950,000 distinct CDR3 sequences, 40% to 45% of them singletons. The sequencing input was blood. These receptors all come from a woman aged 55-70 years in good health. The CDR3 runs from the conserved cysteine through the conserved F or W. Each record gives: D gene, V gene, clone size, J gene, CDR3 protein, CDR3 DNA. The D gene is left open where the match is weak. A clone size is listed for some rows: how often the clone was seen (once, few, many), or a class if it is expanded.

NA	TRBV6-5	NA	TRBJ1-2	CASSSPGRIYGYTF	TGTGCCAGCAGTTCTCCGGGCCGGATCTATGGCTACACCTTC
NA	TRBV4-2	NA	TRBJ1-6	CASSQSWTEDNSPLHF	TGTGCCAGCAGCCAGTCGTGGACAGAAGATAATTCACCCCTCCACTTT
NA	TRBV6-2/TRBV6-3	NA	TRBJ1-2	CASSYSAVSYGYTF	TGTGCCAGCAGTTACTCCGCGGTATCTTACGGCTACACCTTC
NA	TRBV7-2	many	TRBJ2-5	CASSPPGGGPSTQYF	TGTGCCAGCAGCCCGCCTGGCGGGGGCCCCTCAACCCAGTACTTC
NA	TRBV5-1	few	TRBJ2-7	CASSSSPRNYEQYF	TGCGCCAGCAGCTCGAGCCCCAGGAACTACGAGCAGTACTTC
NA	TRBV6-6	NA	TRBJ2-7	CASKPTGPYEQYF	TGTGCCAGCAAACCGACAGGTCCCTACGAGCAGTACTTC
TRBD1	TRBV20-1	many	TRBJ1-1	CSARDINRGNTEAFF	TGCAGTGCTAGAGACATCAACAGGGGGAACACTGAAGCTTTCTTT
NA	TRBV20-1	many	TRBJ2-1	CSAEDWEGARDEQFF	TGCAGTGCCGAAGACTGGGAGGGGGCGCGCGATGAGCAGTTCTTC
NA	TRBV7-2	once	TRBJ2-1	CASSLSAGVTYNEQFF	TGTGCCAGCAGCTTATCAGCAGGGGTTACCTACAATGAGCAGTTCTTC
TRBD1	TRBV2	few	TRBJ2-5	CASRLTGNPYQETQYF	TGTGCCAGCAGACTGACAGGGAACCCATACCAAGAGACCCAGTACTTC
TRBD2	TRBV10-3	few	TRBJ2-5	CAIILLWGLAGDHFQETQYF	TGTGCCATCATCCTCCTATGGGGGCTAGCGGGAGACCATTTCCAAGAGACCCAGTACTTC
NA	TRBV20-1	few	TRBJ1-2	CSAIRDGVYGYTF	TGCAGTGCTATCCGGGACGGAGTTTATGGCTACACCTTC
NA	TRBV7-3	many	TRBJ2-5	CASSLYRGAQETQYF	TGTGCCAGCAGCTTATATCGGGGGGCTCAAGAGACCCAGTACTTC
TRBD2	TRBV18	few	TRBJ2-3	CASSPSGGNTDTQYF	TGTGCCAGCTCACCATCGGGAGGGAATACAGATACGCAGTATTTT
NA	TRBV12-3/TRBV12-4	many	TRBJ2-3	CASRRSGGTDTQYF	TGTGCCAGCAGGCGTTCTGGGGGCACAGATACGCAGTATTTT
TRBD2	TRBV4-2	NA	TRBJ2-5	CASSQERTSTQTQYF	TGTGCCAGCAGCCAAGAAAGGACTAGCACCCAGACCCAGTACTTC
NA	TRBV2	few	TRBJ2-3	CASSGGGDTQYF	TGTGCCAGCAGTGGGGGCGGAGATACGCAGTATTTT